This T cell receptor (beta chain) was found in a study of T-cell memory formation after mild COVID-19. For the study at large: TCR clusters mostly belonged to single donors.

The CDR3 covers 15 residues. The V and J ends lost 3 bases and 5 bases respectively, with 13 bases between them. Germline assignment: CDR1 SNHLY and CDR2 FYNNEI. This clonotype was found a few times. TCRdb re-derived calls from the 5' RACE reads in MiXCR, one entry per CDR3 protein. The table records 450,000 to 650,000 distinct CDR3 sequences, about a fifth of them present only once. This TCR derives from an adult woman who had mild COVID-19 (a few samples of this study predate the infection). Cell type and time point are not known. The sample comprised PBMCs or a T cell subset sorted from them (not recorded which). This chain uses TRBV2 with TRBJ2-2, with a weak D call TRBD1 (6 bases). The CDR3 DNA sequence: TGTGCCAGCAGTGACGAACAGGGACGGACCGGGGAGCTGTTTTTT. The encoded protein is CASSDEQGRTGELFF.